The T cell receptor beta chain under discussion was sequenced for a study of human T cells and chemical hapten exposure (dated by TCRdb to the early 2020s). Regarding the research as a whole: For sensitization, 2% DPC in acetone was applied to an approximately 2 cm by approximately 2 cm area of upper inner arm skin. Blood samples were taken from patients before sensitization (week 0) and then at 2, 6 and about 24 weeks after DPC sensitization. Weekly therapeutic DPC doses were additionally applied to the scalp of patients throughout the approximately 24-week study period. For every blood RNA sample, sequencing covered both the TCR alpha and TCR beta chains. This study followed changes in the peripheral blood TCR repertoire in vivo during primary and secondary sensitization of alopecia patients to the hapten diphenylcyclopropenone (DPC). The patient cohort, mostly female, included alopecia areata with under or over 50% scalp involvement, alopecia totalis and alopecia universalis. Libraries were pooled for sequencing, and per-sample TCR yields varied mainly because of small differences in library volumes within the pool. Patch testing on the upper back used Finn chambers containing 0.01% DPC, with scoring done after 6 days according to International Contact Dermatitis Research Group standards. Nearly 30 alopecia patients gave blood for TCR sequencing at one to four time points (pre-sensitization, 2, 6 and 24 weeks).

The CDR3, from cysteine to phenylalanine, totals 15 residues. The DNA shown is the 45-base CDR3, in frame from base 1. CDR1 and CDR2 are read off the germline V gene (reference sequence) as SEHNR and FQNEAQ. V gives up 1 base and J gives up 6 bases, and the segment between their germline ends measures 16 bases. The library was built by means of RACE. Sequenced using a NextSeq 500. Library preparation attached unique molecular identifiers to individual cDNA molecules for quantitative, reproducible TCR counting. Turning to the authors' computational methods: The median number of TCRs per sample was 95,638, ranging from about 23,224 to 700,000. The Decombinator software suite was used to annotate the V, J and CDR3 of the TCR reads. Every sample was subsampled to the same number of TCRs (28,000) for the PS versus PT1 abundance plots. Expanded TCRs were defined as absent before sensitization and observed at least eight times at the 2-week time point. Clones were called with MiXCR by TCRdb after fastp trimmed the public reads at Q25, and only in-frame beta chains were retained. Each CDR3 protein gets just one entry, which takes the most common genes and DNA from the rows behind it. TCRdb's processing, not the authors' own work, is the source of the V and J calls. The sample table contains roughly 34,000 distinct CDR3 sequences; only one count was recorded for around 6.8% of them. The ten largest clones capture roughly 9% of the sample.

At least ten counts were recorded for this clonotype. The antigen this receptor binds is unknown. No quality values exist for individual bases; no much larger clone is one base distant. What this sample's time point label stands for: patch test 1, 2 weeks after DPC sensitization. Per the publication, the treatment or condition label means: therapeutic diphenylcyclopropenone sensitization with weekly scalp DPC. Unfractionated whole blood was collected in Tempus Blood RNA tubes, and total RNA was extracted from that blood. At each patch-test visit, blood was drawn before the patch test was applied. Patients were eligible if aged 18 to 70, diagnosed with alopecia and judged suitable for DPC therapy, and pregnant patients were excluded. Overall study outcomes, separate from this receptor: The number of TCRs above 1 in 1000 frequency did not change with DPC sensitization; there was no evidence of global repertoire structure alterations. Compared with pre-sensitization or healthy control sets, expanded TCRs formed significantly more large CDR3 similarity clusters, which is consistent with antigen-driven responses. Because every patient had alopecia, a presumed autoimmune disease, the patients' immune response might differ from that of healthy individuals. After repeated subsampling, the strength of the expansion versus patch-test correlation and the threshold at which it became significant changed. Patch test score correlated positively with the number of PT1 expanded TCRs, reaching significance at thresholds 8, 16 and 32 but not at 4.

Sequencing was performed on whole blood, taken in connection with sensitization to the hapten diphenylcyclopropenone (DPC). Rearrangement joined TRBV7-9 to TRBJ2-7, with TRBD1 tentatively as D gene (6 bases match). The sequence came from a woman aged 30 to 39 with alopecia areata. Some clones in this sample may be carry-over from other donors' samples. The nucleotide sequence reads as follows: TGTGCCAGCAGCTTAGAAGTGGGGGCCTTGGTCGAGCAGTACTTC. Its coded protein is CASSLEVGALVEQYF.